A selection of T cell receptor beta chains follows, all from one sample in a study of control samples from healthy donors and cancer patients. Profiled with immunoSEQ multiplex PCR; TCRdb holds only in-frame clones, not every one. The sample records more than 120,000 clones, 75% to 95% being singletons. The sample was blood. These receptors were obtained from a man between 25 and 39 years old in good health. Each CDR3 is given with its conserved first and last residue. Each record gives: clone size, J gene, V gene, D gene, CDR3 protein, CDR3 DNA. A D gene is named only where the DNA matches it firmly. Part of the rows lack a size; the others show once, few, many or a class for expanded clones.

. TRBJ1-2 TRBV7-9 . CASSLSGQNYGYTF TGTGCCAGCAGCTTATCTGGACAGAACTATGGCTACACCTTC
. TRBJ2-7 TRBV14 TRBD2 CASSQGAGGSYEQYF TGTGCCAGCAGCCAAGGAGCGGGGGGTTCCTACGAGCAGTACTTC
once TRBJ2-3 TRBV11-2 . CASSLGLTEYTDTQYF TGTGCCAGCAGCTTAGGCCTCACAGAATACACAGATACGCAGTATTTT
. TRBJ1-1 TRBV2 TRBD1 CASSTDRGGTEAFF TGTGCCAGCAGTACGGACAGGGGGGGCACTGAAGCTTTCTTT
. TRBJ1-2 TRBV5-1 . CASSLGGSQNPGAF TGCGCCAGCAGCTTGGGGGGCTCACAAAACCCGGGAGCCTTC
. TRBJ2-5 TRBV20-1 . CSARLAETQYF TGCAGTGCTAGACTAGCGGAGACCCAGTACTTC
. TRBJ2-7 TRBV4-1 . CASSLEGGVPSYEQYF TGCGCCAGCAGCCTCGAAGGGGGGGTCCCTTCCTACGAGCAGTACTTC
. TRBJ2-1 TRBV6-2/TRBV6-3 . CASSYSFRVPYNEQFF TGTGCCAGCAGTTACTCGTTCAGGGTTCCCTACAATGAGCAGTTCTTC
. TRBJ2-7 TRBV30 TRBD2 CAWSKRLAGGLSYEQYF TGTGCCTGGAGTAAGCGACTAGCGGGGGGACTCTCCTACGAGCAGTACTTC
once TRBJ1-3 TRBV29-1 . CGVDRGLEWHF TGCGGAGTCGACCGGGGCCTCGAGTGGCATTTT
. TRBJ1-4 TRBV5-1 . CASSLAGQLLQTPATNEKLFF TGCGCCAGCAGCTTGGCCGGACAGCTTCTTCAAACTCCCGCAACTAATGAAAAACTGTTTTTT